A selection of T cell receptor beta chains follows, all from one sample in a study of T-cell reconstitution after alpha-beta-depleted transplantation in children. TCRdb itself ran the PCR reads through MiXCR, one entry per CDR3 protein. The sample holds around 440,000 distinct CDR3 sequences; under 20% are singletons and the top ten take roughly 29%. The specimen comprised PBMCs, mostly from graft donor cells, sampled 360 days after TCRalphabeta/CD19-depleted stem cell transplant. These receptors all come from a boy under two years old who had a stem cell transplant for Wiskott-Aldrich syndrome, so the T cells may come from the graft donor. Both conserved end residues are part of each CDR3. A D gene is named only where the DNA matches it firmly. Some rows have no size entry. The others give once, few or many, or a class for an expanded clone.

V gene: TRBV12-3/TRBV12-4
D gene: TRBD2
J gene: TRBJ2-1
clone size: .
CDR3 DNA: TGTGCCAGCAGTTTTGGGCTAGCGGGAGGGTGGAATGAGCAGTTCTTC
CDR3 protein: CASSFGLAGGWNEQFF

V gene: TRBV20-1
D gene: TRBD2
J gene: TRBJ2-1
clone size: .
CDR3 DNA: TGCAGTGCTAGGGAGCTAGCGGGGGACAATGAGCAGTTCTTC
CDR3 protein: CSARELAGDNEQFF

V gene: TRBV6-1
D gene: .
J gene: TRBJ2-7
clone size: few
CDR3 DNA: TGTGCCAGCAGTGAACCGGGGGCCTGGGAGCAGTACTTC
CDR3 protein: CASSEPGAWEQYF

V gene: TRBV29-1
D gene: .
J gene: TRBJ2-1
clone size: .
CDR3 DNA: TGCAGCGTCACCGCGGACCCGGAGGCTTACAATGAGCAGTTCTTC
CDR3 protein: CSVTADPEAYNEQFF

V gene: TRBV5-1
D gene: TRBD2
J gene: TRBJ2-1
clone size: few
CDR3 DNA: TGCGCCAGCAGGGGGACTAGCGGGAGGCAATCCTACAATGAGCAGTTCTTC
CDR3 protein: CASRGTSGRQSYNEQFF

V gene: TRBV6-5
D gene: TRBD2
J gene: TRBJ2-7
clone size: few
CDR3 DNA: TGTGCCAGCAGTTATTCGAGCGGGAGGTCTACCTACGAGCAGTACTTC
CDR3 protein: CASSYSSGRSTYEQYF

V gene: TRBV10-3
D gene: .
J gene: TRBJ2-1
clone size: once
CDR3 DNA: TGTGCCATCAGTGAGTCTGGGGTCGGGTCTATGGATGAGCAGTTCTTC
CDR3 protein: CAISESGVGSMDEQFF

V gene: TRBV20-1
D gene: .
J gene: TRBJ2-1
clone size: few
CDR3 DNA: TGCAGTGCCCAAAATAGCGGAAACTACAATGAGCAGTTCTTC
CDR3 protein: CSAQNSGNYNEQFF

V gene: TRBV6-1
D gene: TRBD1
J gene: TRBJ2-7
clone size: few
CDR3 DNA: TGTGCCAGCACTAGGACAGGGGGATCCTACGAGCAGTACTTC
CDR3 protein: CASTRTGGSYEQYF

V gene: TRBV7-9
D gene: .
J gene: TRBJ2-5
clone size: few
CDR3 DNA: TGTGCCAGCAGCTTAAAGCGCCTGGGAGAAGAGACCCAGTACTTC
CDR3 protein: CASSLKRLGEETQYF

V gene: TRBV2
D gene: TRBD2
J gene: TRBJ2-1
clone size: few
CDR3 DNA: TGTGCCAGCACGAAGGTAGGACTAGCGGGAGGGCTGGACAATGAGCAGTTCTTC
CDR3 protein: CASTKVGLAGGLDNEQFF

V gene: TRBV13
D gene: .
J gene: TRBJ2-2
clone size: .
CDR3 DNA: TGTGCCAGCAGCACTGGGCCAGGGAACACCGGGGAGCTGTTTTTT
CDR3 protein: CASSTGPGNTGELFF

V gene: TRBV29-1
D gene: .
J gene: TRBJ2-6
clone size: .
CDR3 DNA: TGCAGCGTTGATTTGTCTGGGGCCAACGTCCTGACTTTC
CDR3 protein: CSVDLSGANVLTF

V gene: TRBV5-6
D gene: TRBD2
J gene: TRBJ2-5
clone size: few
CDR3 DNA: TGTGCCAGCAGCTGGGGACTAGCGGGGGGCCAAGAGACCCAGTACTTC
CDR3 protein: CASSWGLAGGQETQYF

V gene: TRBV20-1
D gene: TRBD2
J gene: TRBJ2-5
clone size: .
CDR3 DNA: TGCAGTGCTAGACTTCGGGGACTAGCGGGGACCCAGTACTTC
CDR3 protein: CSARLRGLAGTQYF

V gene: TRBV3-1
D gene: TRBD2
J gene: TRBJ2-7
clone size: .
CDR3 DNA: TGTGCCAGCAGCCAAGACGGGAGGGAGCAGTACTTC
CDR3 protein: CASSQDGREQYF

V gene: TRBV2
D gene: .
J gene: TRBJ2-7
clone size: few
CDR3 DNA: TGTGCCAGCAGTTATCACCGCGGCGCCTACGAGCAGTACTTC
CDR3 protein: CASSYHRGAYEQYF

V gene: TRBV5-4
D gene: TRBD2
J gene: TRBJ2-1
clone size: few
CDR3 DNA: TGTGCCAGCAGAGGACTAGCGGGGCACAATGAGCAGTTCTTC
CDR3 protein: CASRGLAGHNEQFF

V gene: TRBV10-2
D gene: TRBD1
J gene: TRBJ1-6
clone size: many
CDR3 DNA: TGCGCCAGCAGAGGGACAGCCTCCTATAATTCACCCCTCCACTTT
CDR3 protein: CASRGTASYNSPLHF

V gene: TRBV10-3
D gene: .
J gene: TRBJ1-2
clone size: few
CDR3 DNA: TGTGCCATCAGTGAGTCCCTAGAAGGGCTCTATGGCTACACCTTC
CDR3 protein: CAISESLEGLYGYTF

V gene: TRBV5-1
D gene: .
J gene: TRBJ1-5
clone size: .
CDR3 DNA: TGCGCCAGCAGCTCTGATGGGGTCCCCAATCAGCCCCAGCATTTT
CDR3 protein: CASSSDGVPNQPQHF

V gene: TRBV5-1
D gene: .
J gene: TRBJ2-3
clone size: .
CDR3 DNA: TGCGCCAGCAGCTTGGTCCCCCGGGACACTAGCACAGATACGCAGTATTTT
CDR3 protein: CASSLVPRDTSTDTQYF

V gene: TRBV10-3
D gene: TRBD1
J gene: TRBJ2-5
clone size: few
CDR3 DNA: TGTGCCATCGGACAGGGTGGAGGAGAGACCCAGTACTTC
CDR3 protein: CAIGQGGGETQYF

V gene: TRBV5-1
D gene: .
J gene: TRBJ2-3
clone size: many
CDR3 DNA: TGCGCCAGCAGCTTGGGGTTGGGCACAGATACGCAGTATTTT
CDR3 protein: CASSLGLGTDTQYF

V gene: TRBV25-1
D gene: TRBD1
J gene: TRBJ1-2
clone size: few
CDR3 DNA: TGTGCCAGCAGTGATTGGGACAGCATTGACACCTTC
CDR3 protein: CASSDWDSIDTF

V gene: TRBV29-1
D gene: .
J gene: TRBJ2-1
clone size: many
CDR3 DNA: TGCAGCGTTGTAAACGGTGAGCAGTTCTTC
CDR3 protein: CSVVNGEQFF

V gene: TRBV10-1
D gene: .
J gene: TRBJ1-2
clone size: few
CDR3 DNA: TGCGCCAGCAGTGAGTCTCCAGGGTTGGGCTACACCTTC
CDR3 protein: CASSESPGLGYTF

V gene: TRBV18
D gene: TRBD2
J gene: TRBJ2-3
clone size: once
CDR3 DNA: TGTGCCAGCTCACCCCGAAGGCGGGAGGGTGACACAGATACGCAGTATTTT
CDR3 protein: CASSPRRREGDTDTQYF

V gene: TRBV20-1
D gene: .
J gene: TRBJ2-3
clone size: .
CDR3 DNA: TGCAGTGCTAGAGCCCTCAGGGCACATCCCACAGATACGCAGTATTTT
CDR3 protein: CSARALRAHPTDTQYF

V gene: TRBV20-1
D gene: TRBD1
J gene: TRBJ2-2
clone size: .
CDR3 DNA: TGCAGTGTTGCACAGGGGGCAGGCGGGGAGCTGTTTTTT
CDR3 protein: CSVAQGAGGELFF

V gene: TRBV19
D gene: .
J gene: TRBJ2-2
clone size: .
CDR3 DNA: TGTGCCAGTAGTCCCCAGATCGGGGAGCTGTTTTTT
CDR3 protein: CASSPQIGELFF

V gene: TRBV27
D gene: .
J gene: TRBJ2-5
clone size: .
CDR3 DNA: TGTGCCAGCAGGTCGGCCGGGCAAGAGACCCAGTACTTC
CDR3 protein: CASRSAGQETQYF

V gene: TRBV18
D gene: .
J gene: TRBJ2-5
clone size: many
CDR3 DNA: TGTGCCAGCTCACCGAAGGGAGGAGAGACCCAGTACTTC
CDR3 protein: CASSPKGGETQYF

V gene: TRBV7-9
D gene: TRBD2
J gene: TRBJ2-3
clone size: .
CDR3 DNA: TGTGCCAGCAGCTTACGGACTAGCCGGATAACAGATACGCAGTATTTT
CDR3 protein: CASSLRTSRITDTQYF

V gene: TRBV12-3/TRBV12-4
D gene: TRBD1
J gene: TRBJ2-4
clone size: .
CDR3 DNA: TGTGCCAGCAGTTTACAGGACAGGGCCCCTTTAGCCAAAAACATTCAGTACTTC
CDR3 protein: CASSLQDRAPLAKNIQYF

V gene: TRBV29-1
D gene: TRBD2
J gene: TRBJ2-7
clone size: .
CDR3 DNA: TGCAGCGTTAGGACTAGCGACTACGAGCAGTACTTC
CDR3 protein: CSVRTSDYEQYF

V gene: TRBV7-9
D gene: TRBD1
J gene: TRBJ2-5
clone size: many
CDR3 DNA: TGTGCCAGCAGCTTAGCGACAGGGGGCCAAGAGACCCAGTACTTC
CDR3 protein: CASSLATGGQETQYF

V gene: TRBV5-1
D gene: .
J gene: TRBJ2-3
clone size: .
CDR3 DNA: TGCGCCAGCAGCTTGGCCAAGACTTTCACAGATACGCAGTATTTT
CDR3 protein: CASSLAKTFTDTQYF

V gene: TRBV3-1
D gene: TRBD1
J gene: TRBJ2-2
clone size: .
CDR3 DNA: TGTGCCAGCAGCCGACACCAGGGGGCCGGGGAGCTGTTTTTT
CDR3 protein: CASSRHQGAGELFF

V gene: TRBV11-2
D gene: .
J gene: TRBJ1-1
clone size: few
CDR3 DNA: TGTGCCAGCAGCCCAAGACACCTTTTGAACACTGAAGCTTTCTTT
CDR3 protein: CASSPRHLLNTEAFF

V gene: TRBV6-2/TRBV6-3
D gene: .
J gene: TRBJ1-6
clone size: .
CDR3 DNA: TGTGCCAGCAGTTACTCGAGCCGGACCCGGGAGACGACAGAACGAAATTCACCCCTCCACTTT
CDR3 protein: CASSYSSRTRETTERNSPLHF

V gene: TRBV24-1
D gene: .
J gene: TRBJ2-3
clone size: .
CDR3 DNA: TGTGCCACCAGTGATGCACTAGCCCCCACAGATACGCAGTATTTT
CDR3 protein: CATSDALAPTDTQYF

V gene: TRBV3-1
D gene: .
J gene: TRBJ2-7
clone size: .
CDR3 DNA: TGTGCCAGCAGCCAAGATTCGGCATCCTACGAGCAGTACTTC
CDR3 protein: CASSQDSASYEQYF

V gene: TRBV9
D gene: .
J gene: TRBJ2-2
clone size: .
CDR3 DNA: TGTGCCAGCAGCGTTGGAGCTAGCAGGAGGTGGACCGGGGAGCTGTTTTTT
CDR3 protein: CASSVGASRRWTGELFF

V gene: TRBV6-2/TRBV6-3
D gene: TRBD2
J gene: TRBJ2-1
clone size: .
CDR3 DNA: TGTGCCAGCAGTTACCGCCCAAGGGGACTAGCGAACAATGAGCAGTTCTTC
CDR3 protein: CASSYRPRGLANNEQFF

V gene: TRBV6-1
D gene: TRBD1
J gene: TRBJ1-1
clone size: few
CDR3 DNA: TGTGCCAGCAGTGAATACGGGACAGACACTGAAGCTTTCTTT
CDR3 protein: CASSEYGTDTEAFF

V gene: TRBV5-1
D gene: .
J gene: TRBJ2-1
clone size: .
CDR3 DNA: TGCGCCAGCAGCTCTTTTCGCACGAGCTCCTACAATGAGCAGTTCTTC
CDR3 protein: CASSSFRTSSYNEQFF

V gene: TRBV10-1
D gene: .
J gene: TRBJ2-3
clone size: few
CDR3 DNA: TGCGCCAGCAGTGCTTCCACCTCTAGCACAGATACGCAGTATTTT
CDR3 protein: CASSASTSSTDTQYF

V gene: TRBV10-3
D gene: .
J gene: TRBJ2-7
clone size: .
CDR3 DNA: TGTGCCTCCAAGGGACCCCCTACCGCCGAGCAGTACTTC
CDR3 protein: CASKGPPTAEQYF

V gene: TRBV3-1
D gene: .
J gene: TRBJ2-7
clone size: .
CDR3 DNA: TGTGCCAGCAGCCTCAAAGGAGGGGGGCCCGTGCAGTACTTC
CDR3 protein: CASSLKGGGPVQYF

V gene: TRBV5-5
D gene: .
J gene: TRBJ1-2
clone size: few
CDR3 DNA: TGTGCCAGCAGCTTGGCCATCGGGGGAGACTATGGCTACACCTTC
CDR3 protein: CASSLAIGGDYGYTF

V gene: TRBV4-3
D gene: .
J gene: TRBJ2-7
clone size: few
CDR3 DNA: TGCGCCAGCAGTCCGGGCTCCAGGGGCGAGCAGTACTTC
CDR3 protein: CASSPGSRGEQYF

V gene: TRBV28
D gene: TRBD1
J gene: TRBJ1-6
clone size: few
CDR3 DNA: TGTGCCAGCAGTATCCCAGGGGGGAGGGAATCACCCCTCCACTTT
CDR3 protein: CASSIPGGRESPLHF

V gene: TRBV29-1
D gene: .
J gene: TRBJ1-4
clone size: few
CDR3 DNA: TGCAGCCTAAAGACGGCCCTTAATGGAAAACTGTTTTTT
CDR3 protein: CSLKTALNGKLFF